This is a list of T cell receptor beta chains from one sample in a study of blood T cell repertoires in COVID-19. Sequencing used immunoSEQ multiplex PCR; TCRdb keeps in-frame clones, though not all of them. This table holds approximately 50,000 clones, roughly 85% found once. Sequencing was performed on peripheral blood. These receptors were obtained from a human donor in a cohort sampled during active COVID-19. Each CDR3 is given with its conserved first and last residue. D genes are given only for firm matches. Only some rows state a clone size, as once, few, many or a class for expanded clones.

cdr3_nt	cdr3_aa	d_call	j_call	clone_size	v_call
TGCGCCAGCAAAGGACTAGACCCCTACGAGCAGTACTTC	CASKGLDPYEQYF	TRBD2	TRBJ2-7	.	TRBV4-1
TGCGCCAGCAGCTTTGCGGGACTAGCGGGAGGCACAGATACGCAGTATTTT	CASSFAGLAGGTDTQYF	TRBD2	TRBJ2-3	.	TRBV5-1
TGCGCCAGCAGCTCTCAGGGGGTGGACATGGGAAACACCATATATTTT	CASSSQGVDMGNTIYF	TRBD1	TRBJ1-3	.	TRBV5-1
TGCGCCAGCAGCCCTGACAGAGGCGATGGCTACACCTTC	CASSPDRGDGYTF	.	TRBJ1-2	few	TRBV5-1
TGTGCCAGCAGCTCCCCAGGGGGGGAGCTGTTTTTT	CASSSPGGELFF	.	TRBJ2-2	.	TRBV9
TGTGCCAGCAGCTCGCCGGGAGGGTCTTCGGGGGCCGGCGAGCAGTACTTC	CASSSPGGSSGAGEQYF	TRBD2	TRBJ2-7	.	TRBV7-9
TGCAGTGCTAGTTCGGGACAGGGGAATCAGCCCCAGCATTTT	CSASSGQGNQPQHF	TRBD1	TRBJ1-5	.	TRBV20-1
TGTGCCAGCAGTGAAAGGGCTAGCTCTAGGTACTACAATGAGCAGTTCTTC	CASSERASSRYYNEQFF	.	TRBJ2-1	.	TRBV6-4
TGTGCCATCAGAGGGGGACTAGAGGCCAATGAGCAGTTCTTC	CAIRGGLEANEQFF	TRBD2	TRBJ2-1	.	TRBV10-3
TGTGCCAGCAGCTTATTTGGCGGGCTCGAGGATGAGCAGTTCTTC	CASSLFGGLEDEQFF	.	TRBJ2-1	.	TRBV7-2
TGTGCCAGCAGTTTACAGGCCTTGGTTAGTTATGGCTACACCTTC	CASSLQALVSYGYTF	.	TRBJ1-2	few	TRBV28
TGCGCCAGCAGCCCGCATACTAGCGGCCCCTCCTACAATGAGCAGTTCTTC	CASSPHTSGPSYNEQFF	TRBD2	TRBJ2-1	.	TRBV4-1
TGTGCCAGCGTAAGGGGGGAGACCCAGTACTTC	CASVRGETQYF	.	TRBJ2-5	.	TRBV27
TGTGCCAGCAGTGACTCTAGCGCTCACTACGAGCAGTACTTC	CASSDSSAHYEQYF	.	TRBJ2-7	once	TRBV2
TGTGCCAGCAGCCAAGAGCAGTTGAACACTGAAGCTTTCTTT	CASSQEQLNTEAFF	.	TRBJ1-1	once	TRBV3-1/TRBV3-2
TGTGCCAGCAGCAAACCGGGACAGGGTTCTTACGAGCAGTACTTC	CASSKPGQGSYEQYF	TRBD1	TRBJ2-7	few	TRBV6-2/TRBV6-3
TGTGCCAGTAGTATTTCCGGGACAAGCTCTGGAAACACCATATATTTT	CASSISGTSSGNTIYF	.	TRBJ1-3	.	TRBV19
TGTGCCAGCAGCTTTAGGGGCCAAGAGACCCAGTACTTC	CASSFRGQETQYF	.	TRBJ2-5	.	TRBV27
TGTGCCAGCTCCCCTGGGCCCGACAGCAATCAGCCCCAGCATTTT	CASSPGPDSNQPQHF	.	TRBJ1-5	once	TRBV18
TGTGCCAGTCGACTTCCGGGGATGACATCTGGAAACACCATATATTTT	CASRLPGMTSGNTIYF	.	TRBJ1-3	.	TRBV19
TGTGCCAGCAGGTGGCTGCCCAATCAGCCCCAGCATTTT	CASRWLPNQPQHF	.	TRBJ1-5	few	TRBV2
TGTGCCAGCAGTCGCTCGGGACTAGCGGGGAACACCGGGGAGCTGTTTTTT	CASSRSGLAGNTGELFF	TRBD2	TRBJ2-2	.	TRBV6-6
TGTGCCAGCAGACCGGGACTAGCGGGAGGGTCGGAGACCCAGTACTTC	CASRPGLAGGSETQYF	TRBD2	TRBJ2-5	.	TRBV3-1/TRBV3-2
TGCAGCGTCGCCGCTGCGGGGTTATCAGGGAATGAGCAGTTCTTC	CSVAAAGLSGNEQFF	.	TRBJ2-1	.	TRBV29-1
TGTGCCAGCAGCTTGGGGGACTGGACAGGGAATGGCTACACCTTC	CASSLGDWTGNGYTF	TRBD1	TRBJ1-2	.	TRBV5-5
TGTGCCAGCCGACCTCCGAGACTAGCGGGAGTTATCCCCTACGAGCAGTACTTC	CASRPPRLAGVIPYEQYF	TRBD2	TRBJ2-7	.	TRBV27
TGTGCCGTGAGGAGGACAGATCGGACCCAGTACTTC	CAVRRTDRTQYF	.	TRBJ2-5	.	TRBV6-5
TGCGCCAGCAGCCCGCGTGGGGCTGCGAGCGGGAGCTACAATGAGCAGTTCTTC	CASSPRGAASGSYNEQFF	TRBD2	TRBJ2-1	.	TRBV4-1
TGTGCCAGCAGTTACGACAGGGGACGGCAAAATTCACCCCTCCACTTT	CASSYDRGRQNSPLHF	TRBD1	TRBJ1-6	.	TRBV6-5
TGCGCCAGCAGCTTGGATCCTAGCGTGGCCGGGGAGCTGTTTTTT	CASSLDPSVAGELFF	.	TRBJ2-2	few	TRBV5-1
TGTGCCAGCTTCGCGGATACTCTTAATGAAAAACTGTTTTTT	CASFADTLNEKLFF	.	TRBJ1-4	.	TRBV18
TGTGCCAGCAGCTTAGATCGGGGGGAAGATACGCAGTATTTT	CASSLDRGEDTQYF	TRBD2	TRBJ2-3	.	TRBV11-2
TGCGCCAGCAGCCTAGTTGGCGGGAGGGTAGCGACCGGGGAGCTGTTTTTT	CASSLVGGRVATGELFF	TRBD2	TRBJ2-2	.	TRBV4-1
TGTGCCAGCAGTGGACAGGGCTATCAGCCCCAGCATTTT	CASSGQGYQPQHF	TRBD1	TRBJ1-5	.	TRBV27
TGTGCCAGCAGCCCCGGGACAGGGGGAGACATTCAGTACTTC	CASSPGTGGDIQYF	TRBD1	TRBJ2-4	.	TRBV7-9
TGTGCCAGCAGCTCAACCGGGGTTTCGAGATACAATGAGCAGTTCTTC	CASSSTGVSRYNEQFF	.	TRBJ2-1	.	TRBV5-6
TGTGCCAGCGGATTATGGGAGGGCTACACCTTC	CASGLWEGYTF	.	TRBJ1-2	once	TRBV28
TGTGCCAGCAGCTGGACAGGGGGCAGCGTCGCGGGTCAGCCCCAGCATTTT	CASSWTGGSVAGQPQHF	TRBD1	TRBJ1-5	.	TRBV28
TGTGCCAGCAGCTCCCACACTAATTCACCCCTCCACTTT	CASSSHTNSPLHF	.	TRBJ1-6	.	TRBV5-6
TGTGCCACCAGCAGAGATTCTCTCCTCTACGAGCAGTACTTC	CATSRDSLLYEQYF	.	TRBJ2-7	.	TRBV15
TGCGCCAGCAGCCAAGTTGTGGCTTTGAACAATGAGCAGTTCTTC	CASSQVVALNNEQFF	.	TRBJ2-1	.	TRBV4-3
TGTGCCTGTTCAGGGAATTCACCCCTCCACTTT	CACSGNSPLHF	.	TRBJ1-6	many	TRBV30
TGTGCCAGCAGCGCCATGGGACAAAATTACGAGCAGTACTTC	CASSAMGQNYEQYF	.	TRBJ2-7	once	TRBV9
TGTGCCAGCAGTTACCCCGGACAGGGTACGGGAGAGACCCAGTACTTC	CASSYPGQGTGETQYF	TRBD1	TRBJ2-5	.	TRBV6-5
TGTGCCAGCAGTTTATATTGGGGACTACAAAACACCGGGGAGCTGTTTTTT	CASSLYWGLQNTGELFF	TRBD2	TRBJ2-2	.	TRBV28
TGCGCCAGCAGCCATGGGACTAGCGGACGCTACAATGAGCAGTTCTTC	CASSHGTSGRYNEQFF	TRBD2	TRBJ2-1	.	TRBV4-1
TGTGCCAGCAGCTTACTGGGACAGGGAGATGGCTACACCTTC	CASSLLGQGDGYTF	TRBD1	TRBJ1-2	.	TRBV7-9
TGCGCCACGACCGATGTAGAGGGCGCAGATACGCAGTATTTT	CATTDVEGADTQYF	.	TRBJ2-3	.	TRBV5-1
TGTGCCAGCAGCTTGGAGACAGGGGGAGGAGAGACCCAGTACTTC	CASSLETGGGETQYF	TRBD1	TRBJ2-5	.	TRBV5-6
TGTGCCAGCAGTGAGCGACTAGCGGGAGGATACGAGCAGTACTTC	CASSERLAGGYEQYF	TRBD2	TRBJ2-7	.	TRBV6-1
TGTGCCAGCAACTTATTGACAGGGGGCGGCAAGCTGAACACTGAAGCTTTCTTT	CASNLLTGGGKLNTEAFF	TRBD1	TRBJ1-1	.	TRBV28
TGTGCCAGCAGCCAAGGGGTCACTAGCGGGGGCTACTCCTACGAGCAGTACTTC	CASSQGVTSGGYSYEQYF	TRBD2	TRBJ2-7	.	TRBV4-2
TGTGCCAGCAGCTTACCCGGGATGCTCACCGGGGAGCTGTTTTTT	CASSLPGMLTGELFF	.	TRBJ2-2	.	TRBV7-2
TGCGCCAGCAGCTTGATGTCTAGCGGGTCCAATGAGCAGTTCTTC	CASSLMSSGSNEQFF	TRBD2	TRBJ2-1	.	TRBV5-1